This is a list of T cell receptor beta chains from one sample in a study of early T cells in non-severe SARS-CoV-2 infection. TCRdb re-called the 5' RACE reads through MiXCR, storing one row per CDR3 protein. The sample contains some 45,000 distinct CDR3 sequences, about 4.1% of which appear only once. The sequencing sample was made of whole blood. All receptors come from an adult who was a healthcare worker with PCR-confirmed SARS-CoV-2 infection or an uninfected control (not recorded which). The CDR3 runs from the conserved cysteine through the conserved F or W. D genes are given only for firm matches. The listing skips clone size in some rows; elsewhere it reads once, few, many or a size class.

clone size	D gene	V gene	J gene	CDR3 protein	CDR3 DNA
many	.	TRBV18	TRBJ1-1	CASSPLPLLGPGVDAFF	TGTGCCAGCTCACCCCTACCCCTCCTTGGGCCCGGAGTAGATGCTTTCTTT
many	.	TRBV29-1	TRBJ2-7	CSVVALGYEQYF	TGCAGCGTTGTAGCACTAGGCTACGAGCAGTACTTC
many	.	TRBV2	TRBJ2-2	CASNVRGTGELFF	TGTGCCAGCAATGTCAGGGGAACCGGGGAGCTGTTTTTT
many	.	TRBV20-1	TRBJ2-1	CSASGLYNEQFF	TGCAGTGCCTCAGGACTTTACAATGAGCAGTTCTTC
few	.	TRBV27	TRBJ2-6	CASRDRATLSSGANVLTF	TGTGCCAGCAGGGATAGGGCTACCCTAAGCTCTGGGGCCAACGTCCTGACTTTC
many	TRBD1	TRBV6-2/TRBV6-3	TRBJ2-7	CASSYLDRGRPYEQYF	TGTGCCAGCAGTTATCTGGACAGGGGGCGGCCCTACGAGCAGTACTTC
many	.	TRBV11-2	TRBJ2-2	CASSLRLTGELFF	TGTGCCAGCAGCTTACGACTTACCGGGGAGCTGTTTTTT
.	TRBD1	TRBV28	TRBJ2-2	CASLGTGDTGELFF	TGTGCCAGCCTTGGGACAGGGGACACCGGGGAGCTGTTTTTT
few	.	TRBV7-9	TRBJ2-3	CASSFITGSLRDTQYF	TGTGCCAGCAGCTTTATAACAGGGTCCCTCCGGGATACGCAGTATTTT
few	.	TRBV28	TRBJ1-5	CASSFGRLNQPQHF	TGTGCCAGCAGTTTTGGACGGCTCAATCAGCCCCAGCATTTT
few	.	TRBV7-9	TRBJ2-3	CASSPLGDTQYF	TGTGCCAGCAGCCCCCTGGGAGATACGCAGTATTTT
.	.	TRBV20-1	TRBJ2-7	CSARLAATYEQYF	TGCAGTGCTAGGTTGGCAGCAACCTACGAGCAGTACTTC
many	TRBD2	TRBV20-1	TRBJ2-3	CSAGRLAGTSGGADTQYF	TGCAGTGCCGGCAGACTCGCGGGGACTAGCGGGGGGGCAGATACGCAGTATTTT
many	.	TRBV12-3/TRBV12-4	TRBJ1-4	CASSTGGRLFF	TGTGCCAGCAGTACGGGGGGGCGACTGTTTTTT
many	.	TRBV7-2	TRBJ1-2	CASSLLGVTGYGYTF	TGTGCCAGCAGCTTATTGGGGGTAACAGGGTATGGCTACACCTTC
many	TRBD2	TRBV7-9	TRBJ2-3	CASSLRTSGTDTQYF	TGTGCCAGCAGCCTAAGGACTAGCGGCACAGATACGCAGTATTTT
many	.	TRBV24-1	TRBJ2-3	CATSDPSSGDTQYF	TGTGCCACCAGTGATCCGTCCTCGGGAGATACGCAGTATTTT
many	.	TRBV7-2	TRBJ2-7	CASSSPGKAYEQYF	TGTGCCAGCAGCTCCCCAGGGAAAGCCTACGAGCAGTACTTC
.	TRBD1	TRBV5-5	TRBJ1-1	CASSNGQGRSTFF	TGTGCCAGCAGCAACGGACAGGGGAGATCAACTTTCTTT
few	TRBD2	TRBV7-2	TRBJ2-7	CASSLGGFGTTVNYEQYF	TGTGCCAGCAGCTTAGGCGGGTTCGGGACTACCGTTAACTACGAGCAGTACTTC
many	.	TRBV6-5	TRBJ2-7	CASSYVHEQYF	TGTGCCAGCAGTTACGTCCACGAGCAGTACTTC
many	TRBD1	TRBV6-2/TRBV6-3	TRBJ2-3	CASSSGTGGATQYF	TGTGCCAGCAGCAGTGGGACAGGGGGTGCTACGCAGTATTTT
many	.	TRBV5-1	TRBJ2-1	CASSLDAAYNEQFF	TGCGCCAGCAGCTTGGACGCAGCATACAATGAGCAGTTCTTC
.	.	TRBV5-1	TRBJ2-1	CASSTGLYNEQFF	TGCGCCAGCAGCACGGGACTTTACAATGAGCAGTTCTTC
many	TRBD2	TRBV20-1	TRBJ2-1	CSARDILAGAYEQFF	TGCAGTGCTAGAGATATACTAGCGGGAGCTTATGAGCAGTTCTTC
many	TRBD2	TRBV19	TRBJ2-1	CASIGYSGSLSRGYNEQFF	TGTGCCAGTATCGGGTATAGCGGGAGCCTCAGTAGGGGCTACAATGAGCAGTTCTTC
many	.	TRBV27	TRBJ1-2	CASSPMIRDALGYTF	TGTGCCAGCAGCCCTATGATACGGGACGCCTTAGGCTACACCTTC
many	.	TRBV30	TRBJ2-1	CAYTMAGEQQFF	TGTGCCTACACCATGGCTGGGGAACAGCAGTTCTTC
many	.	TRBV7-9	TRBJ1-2	CASSLVPDEGYTF	TGTGCCAGCAGCTTAGTTCCGGATGAGGGCTACACCTTC
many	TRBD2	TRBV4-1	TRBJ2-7	CASSQFVAGSSYEQYF	TGCGCCAGCAGCCAATTTGTAGCGGGAAGCTCCTACGAGCAGTACTTC
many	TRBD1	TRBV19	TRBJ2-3	CASTPGQGQTSTQYF	TGTGCCAGTACCCCGGGACAGGGTCAAACCTCTACGCAGTATTTT
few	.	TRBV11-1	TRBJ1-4	CASSTTADSNEKLFF	TGTGCCAGCAGCACGACGGCAGATTCTAATGAAAAACTGTTTTTT
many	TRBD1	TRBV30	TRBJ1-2	CAWRSPGQNYGYTF	TGTGCCTGGAGATCGCCGGGACAGAACTATGGCTACACCTTC
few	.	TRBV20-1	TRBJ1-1	CSASPGSSSEAFF	TGCAGTGCTAGCCCAGGGTCGTCGTCTGAAGCTTTCTTT
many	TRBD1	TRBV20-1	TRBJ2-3	CSAAGEGAMGDTQYF	TGCAGTGCTGCAGGAGAGGGGGCGATGGGAGATACGCAGTATTTT
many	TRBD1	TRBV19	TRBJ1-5	CASSLWGQGASQPQHF	TGTGCCAGTAGCCTCTGGGGACAGGGGGCCTCTCAGCCCCAGCATTTT
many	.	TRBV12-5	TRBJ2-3	CASLEGSSTDTQYF	TGTGCTAGTCTCGAGGGAAGTAGCACAGATACGCAGTATTTT
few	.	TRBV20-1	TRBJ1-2	CSARATVANYGYTF	TGCAGTGCTAGAGCCACCGTAGCTAACTATGGCTACACCTTC
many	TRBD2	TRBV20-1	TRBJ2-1	CSARDSGGLGEQFF	TGCAGTGCTAGAGATTCGGGAGGGTTGGGTGAGCAGTTCTTC
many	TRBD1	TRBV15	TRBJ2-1	CATSSRGLVNEQFF	TGTGCCACCAGTAGTAGGGGGCTGGTGAATGAGCAGTTCTTC
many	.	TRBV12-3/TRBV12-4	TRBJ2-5	CASSLVLRRETQYF	TGTGCCAGCAGTTTAGTACTCCGCCGGGAGACCCAGTACTTC
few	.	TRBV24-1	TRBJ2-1	CATSPPPRNEQFF	TGTGCCACCAGTCCTCCCCCCCGAAATGAGCAGTTCTTC
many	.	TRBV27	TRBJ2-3	CASSLWYAGSPDTQYF	TGTGCCAGCAGTTTATGGTACGCCGGGAGCCCAGATACGCAGTATTTT
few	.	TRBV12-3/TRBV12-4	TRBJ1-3	CASSPTGTRNTIYF	TGTGCCAGCAGTCCCACAGGGACGCGAAACACCATATATTTT
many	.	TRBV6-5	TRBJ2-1	CASSFSARSYNEQFF	TGTGCCAGCAGTTTCAGCGCGAGATCCTACAATGAGCAGTTCTTC
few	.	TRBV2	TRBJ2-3	CASGSGGTDTQYF	TGTGCCAGCGGTTCGGGGGGCACAGATACGCAGTATTTT
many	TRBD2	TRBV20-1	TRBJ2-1	CSAPDPLAGGRSEQFF	TGCAGTGCACCCGACCCTCTAGCGGGAGGGCGAAGTGAGCAGTTCTTC
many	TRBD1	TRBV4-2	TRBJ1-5	CASSLTGSGQSNQPQHF	TGTGCCAGCAGCCTTACAGGGTCGGGACAGAGCAATCAGCCCCAGCATTTT
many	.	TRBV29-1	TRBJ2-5	CSVVLRGAETQYF	TGCAGCGTTGTCCTCAGGGGGGCAGAGACCCAGTACTTC
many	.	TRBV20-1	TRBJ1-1	CSAKGRGGEEAFF	TGCAGTGCTAAGGGCAGGGGAGGTGAAGAAGCTTTCTTT
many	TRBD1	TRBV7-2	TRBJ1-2	CASSLGQGNYGYTF	TGTGCCAGCAGCTTAGGACAGGGAAACTATGGCTACACCTTC
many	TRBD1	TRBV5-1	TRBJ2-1	CASSLRDRGRIYNEQFF	TGCGCCAGCAGCCTCCGGGACAGGGGGCGAATTTACAATGAGCAGTTCTTC
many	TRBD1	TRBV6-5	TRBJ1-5	CASSLDRVQPQHF	TGTGCCAGCAGTTTGGACAGGGTTCAGCCCCAGCATTTT